Detailed here is one T cell receptor (beta chain). Deep-level settings were used for running the assay. Genomic DNA of every subset was divided equally among multiple immunoSEQ plates. PBMC DNA, left unsorted, was sequenced on ten immunoSEQ deep assay plates. Assay used: immunoSEQ multiplex PCR; TCRdb lists only in-frame clones, some missing. The sample includes over 400,000 clones, roughly 80% of them seen just once. The data were taken from a study of shared clonotypes between healthy human individuals. Everyone who donated was a Caucasian adult who lived in Nashville, Tennessee. CDR3 length equals 16 residues. Germline V gene lookup returns CDR1 MNHNY and CDR2 SVGAGI (reference sequence). Trimming cost V 6 bases and J 8 bases; bases outside gene matches: 16.

The chain uses TRBV6-6 and TRBJ2-1, with TRBD1 identical over 7 bases. Sequenced material: PBMCs. The source of this sequence is a woman aged 40-49 years in good health. Some clones in this sample may be carry-over from other donors' samples. The CDR3 DNA is TGTGCCAGCAGCCTTGGACAGGATGGGTTTGGTGATGAGCAGTTCTTC. It encodes CASSLGQDGFGDEQFF.